The 27 T cell receptor beta chains listed next were all sequenced from one sample in a study of T cells after yellow fever vaccination. TCRdb reanalysed the 5' RACE reads using MiXCR and keeps one entry per CDR3 protein. Of 150,000 or so distinct CDR3 sequences in the sample, roughly 8.8% are singletons; the top ten hold 35% to 40%. The source was CD8+ T cells sorted from PBMCs, collected 45 days after the yellow fever booster vaccination. These TCRs come from a man between 18 and 35 years old who received the YFV17D yellow fever vaccine.

This clonotype was found a few times. The chain recombines TRBV6-2 or TRBV6-3 with TRBJ2-7, with 7 bases matching TRBD1. The V and J ends lost 0 bases and 4 bases, in that order; junction bases with no gene match: 3. The CDR3 has 14 residues. Germline CDR1 reads MNHEY; CDR2 reads SVGEGT. The DNA for the CDR3 is TGTGCCAGCAGTTACTCGGACAGGATATACGAGCAGTACGTC. This gives the protein CASSYSDRIYEQYV.

This chain joins TRBV7-9 and TRBJ1-6; D gene ambiguous. Trimming shortened V by 5 bases and J by 10 bases, and 6 bases separated the two germline ends. This CDR3 is 11 amino acids long. Germline V gives CDR1 SEHNR, CDR2 FQNEAQ (reference sequence). As DNA, the CDR3 is TGTGCCAGCAGCCCGGGGTCACCCCTCCACTTT. Residues: CASSPGSPLHF.

This clonotype was observed a handful of times. This rearrangement joins TRBV4-3 to TRBJ2-1; 7 bases map to TRBD2. V shed 4 bases, J shed 0 bases, and the junction held 6 bases outside the gene matches. Germline CDR1 and CDR2: LGHNA and YSLEER. The CDR3 spans 16 residues. The CDR3: CASSLTSTRSYNEQFF. The CDR3 DNA sequence: TGCGCCAGCAGCCTGACTAGCACCCGCTCCTACAATGAGCAGTTCTTC.

This clonotype was recorded a few times. J is TRBJ1-2 and V is TRBV6-2 or TRBV6-3; D not certain. This CDR3 region has 15 residues. Trimming left V 5 bases short and J 2 bases short, with 15 bases between. Germline CDR1 is MNHEY and CDR2 is SVGEGT. This chain's CDR3 is CASSPTGRTNYGYTF. CDR3 nucleotide sequence: TGTGCCAGCAGTCCCACGGGCAGGACCAACTATGGCTACACCTTC.

The gene calls are TRBV12-3 or TRBV12-4 and TRBJ2-1; 10 bases line up with TRBD1. V lost 3 bases to trimming and J lost 9 bases; unmatched junction nucleotides: 5. The CDR3 consists of 14 residues. CDR3 sequence reads: CASSFRTGGIEQFF. Written as DNA, the CDR3 is TGTGCCAGCAGTTTTCGGACAGGGGGGATTGAGCAGTTCTTC.

The chain couples TRBV20-1 to TRBJ1-1, with no clear D. Germline V gives CDR1 DFQATT, CDR2 SNEGSKA (reference sequence). CDR3 length: 12 residues. Deletions cut 2 bases from V and 2 bases from J, with 6 bases between. The CDR3 coding sequence is TGCAGTGCTAGATCCGGAAACACTGAAGCTTTCTTT. Its translation: CSARSGNTEAFF.

This clonotype was observed at least ten times. The gene calls are TRBV4-3 and TRBJ2-2, with D uncertain. Germline lookup yields CDR1 LGHNA and CDR2 YSLEER. The CDR3 covers 16 residues. V was clipped by 4 bases and J by 6 bases, with 18 bases between them. The CDR3 sequence: CASSPSLVGHPGELFF. The CDR3 DNA reads TGCGCCAGCAGCCCTTCTCTAGTTGGCCATCCCGGGGAGCTGTTTTTT.

This clonotype was picked up a small number of times. V and J are TRBV6-4 and TRBJ2-1, with 7 bases identical to TRBD2. This CDR3 is 13 amino acids long. CDR1 and CDR2 (germline): MRHNA, SNTAGT. V was clipped by 8 bases and J by 6 bases; unmatched bases: 7. The CDR3, as DNA: TGTGCCAGCGGTTGGGGGGGATTCAATGAGCAGTTCTTC. This encodes CASGWGGFNEQFF.

At least ten counts were recorded for this clonotype. The chain combines TRBV5-1 with TRBJ2-7, with 13 bases lining up with TRBD2. V dropped 3 bases and J dropped 5; count of bases not matched to a gene: 5. CDR1 is SGHRS and CDR2 is YFSETQ in the germline V gene. This CDR3 is 15 amino acids long. The CDR3 nucleotides read TGCGCCAGCAGCTCCGGGACTAGCGGGGTCGACGAGCAGTACTTC. It translates to CASSSGTSGVDEQYF.

This clonotype was recorded many times. At one end, the junction sequence differs from germline, possibly due to a read error. This sequence joins TRBV9 and TRBJ2-1, with D possibly TRBD1 on 5 matching bases. The CDR3 runs to 15 residues. CDR1 is SGDLS, CDR2 YYNGEE, per germline. CDR3 DNA: TGTGCCAGCAGCAGCTTAGAGGACACCTACCATGAGCAGTTCTTC. Its protein is CASSSLEDTYHEQFF.

Ten or more counts support this clonotype. The CDR3 here is CSAVGQSMGIKGPQETQYF. CDR3 sequence (DNA): TGCAGTGCTGTAGGACAGTCGATGGGAATAAAGGGACCCCAAGAGACCCAGTACTTC. J is TRBJ2-5 and V is TRBV20-1; D is perhaps TRBD1 (6 bases). Between the trimmed V and J ends, which lost 5 bases and 1 base, there was a span of 29 bases. Germline loops: CDR1 DFQATT, CDR2 SNEGSKA (reference sequence). The CDR3 contains 19 residues.

There are many counts of this clonotype. V is TRBV30 and J is TRBJ1-6; 8 bases map to TRBD1. The CDR3 consists of 15 residues. Germline V lookup: CDR1 GTSNPN, CDR2 SVGIG (reference sequence). V gave up 3 bases and J gave up 2 bases; unmatched junction bases: 3. CDR3 sequence (DNA): TGTGCCTGGAGGGGGGACAGGACCTATAATTCACCCCTCCACTTT. Translated, it gives CAWRGDRTYNSPLHF.

This clonotype appeared a few times. V usage is TRBV6-5 and J usage is TRBJ1-6; D is undetermined. The V end lost 4 bases, the J end lost 5 bases, and 12 bases lay between the germline ends. Germline CDR1 is MNHEY and CDR2 is SVGAGI. The CDR3 length is 15 residues. The CDR3 here is CASSFGLQHNSPLHF. CDR3 DNA sequence: TGTGCCAGCAGTTTCGGTTTACAGCATAATTCACCCCTCCACTTT.

This clonotype was observed many times. CDR3 DNA: TGTGCCAGCAGCTCTAGTGAGACAGGCCGGCTTAGCACAGATACGCAGTATTTT. It yields the protein CASSSSETGRLSTDTQYF. The J gene is TRBJ2-3, the V gene TRBV13, with a weak D call TRBD1 (6 bases). The CDR3 has 18 residues. Germline values: CDR1 PRHDT, CDR2 FYEKMQ (reference sequence). Trimming removed 4 bases from V and 0 bases from J, with 20 bases in between.

V gene TRBV4-1 combines with J gene TRBJ2-7, with 7 bases aligning to TRBD2. The CDR3 runs to 15 residues. Germline CDR1 MGHRA, CDR2 YSYEKL. Trimming at V came to 2 bases and at J to 2 bases, leaving 6 bases not matched to a gene. This CDR3 is CASSQPGLEPYEQYF. CDR3 sequence (DNA): TGCGCCAGCAGCCAACCCGGACTAGAACCCTACGAGCAGTACTTC.

This clonotype was observed many times. The gene calls are TRBV5-1 and TRBJ2-1; D ambiguous. Trimming took 1 base from V and 4 from J, leaving 6 bases between them. Germline V gene data show CDR1 as SGHRS and CDR2 as YFSETQ. The CDR3 contains 13 residues. CDR3 coding DNA: TGCGCCAGCAGCTTGTCCAATTACAATGAGCAGTTCTTC. Translation: CASSLSNYNEQFF.

Only a few counts were recorded for this clonotype. The gene calls are TRBV12-3 or TRBV12-4 and TRBJ1-1; 7 nucleotides agree with TRBD1. J gave up 6 bases and V 3 bases, and 7 bases lay outside the gene matches. The CDR3 spans 14 residues. In DNA form, the CDR3 reads TGTGCCAGCAGTTTCGGACAGGTCGGGGCTGAAGCTTTCTTT. The encoded protein is CASSFGQVGAEAFF.

This clonotype was counted many times. The chain links TRBV29-1 to TRBJ2-2, with unresolved D. The CDR3 is made up of 11 amino acids. Germline CDR1 and CDR2: SQVTM and ANQGSEA. With 5 bases removed from V and 7 bases from J, the gap between germline ends came to 8 bases. CDR3: CSVRFLGELFF. In DNA, the CDR3 is TGCAGCGTTAGATTTCTCGGGGAGCTGTTTTTT.

In this sample, this clonotype turned up a few times. The chain joins TRBV18 to TRBJ1-2; the D gene is possibly TRBD1 (6 bases). The CDR3 is 17 residues long. Deletions cut 1 base from V and 7 bases from J, with 22 bases between. Looked up from germline, CDR1 is KGHSH and CDR2 is LQKENI. The CDR3 nucleotides are TGTGCCAGCTCACCACGGAAAGGGAAGGGGGAAGAGAGTGGCTACACCTTC. Protein sequence: CASSPRKGKGEESGYTF.

The chain is built from TRBV7-9 and TRBJ2-5; a possible D gene is TRBD1 (5 bases). CDR1 and CDR2 (germline): SEHNR, FQNEAQ (reference sequence). There are 14 residues in the CDR3. Trimming stripped 2 bases from V and 2 bases from J, with 9 bases between. The CDR3 is CASSLNGQQETQYF. As DNA, the CDR3 is TGTGCCAGCAGCTTAAATGGACAACAAGAGACCCAGTACTTC.

The CDR3 sequence is CSAREKDRGMGQPQHF. The CDR3 nucleotides are TGCAGTGCTAGAGAAAAGGACAGGGGTATGGGTCAGCCCCAGCATTTT. The J gene is TRBJ1-5, the V gene TRBV20-1, with 9 bases lining up with TRBD1. CDR1 is DFQATT and CDR2 is SNEGSKA in the germline V gene (reference sequence). This CDR3 is built from 16 residues. J gave up 6 bases and V 0 bases, and 9 bases lay outside the gene matches.

This clonotype showed up just a few times. V is TRBV14 and J is TRBJ1-6; no clear D. The CDR3 covers 17 residues. V lost 4 bases and J 0 bases, leaving 13 bases between the germline ends. From germline, CDR1 is SGHDN and CDR2 FVKESK. The CDR3 region has the DNA TGTGCCAGCAGCCGGGAGCGGCCCCGCTCCTATAATTCACCCCTCCACTTT. It specifies CASSRERPRSYNSPLHF.

This clonotype came up many times. This sequence joins TRBV9 and TRBJ2-7; 7 positions match TRBD2. Germline CDR1 reads SGDLS; CDR2 reads YYNGEE. CDR3 length: 14 amino acids. Unmatched junction bases numbered 0, after V lost 0 bases and J lost 0 bases. The CDR3: CASSVASGSYEQYF. In DNA, the CDR3 is TGTGCCAGCAGCGTAGCTAGCGGCTCCTACGAGCAGTACTTC.

The chain joins TRBV6-1 to TRBJ2-7, with no clear D. Germline CDR1 reads MNHNS; CDR2 reads SASEGT. This CDR3 has 13 amino acids. V was clipped by 4 bases and J by 3 bases, with 10 bases between them. The CDR3 DNA is TGTGCCAGCAGTGGCCCCAGAGGCTACGAGCAGTACTTC. This sequence encodes CASSGPRGYEQYF.

This clonotype was found a few times. V is TRBV7-6 and J is TRBJ2-1, with TRBD2 matching over 11 bases. With 2 bases clipped from V and 7 bases from J, the junction kept 7 bases outside the gene matches. This CDR3 is built from 16 residues. In germline, CDR1 is SGHVS, CDR2 FNYEAQ. The chain's CDR3 is CASSLFWASGGNEQFF. The DNA for the CDR3 is TGTGCCAGCAGCTTATTCTGGGCTAGCGGGGGGAATGAGCAGTTCTTC. The whole variable domain, filled in from reference TRBV7-6 and TRBJ2-1, reads GAGVSQSPRYKVTKRGQDVALRCDPISGHVSLYWYRQALGQGPEFLTYFNYEAQQDKSGLPNDRFSAERPEGSISTLTIQRTEQRDSAMYRCASSLFWASGGNEQFFGPGTRLTVL.

This clonotype came up a few times. DNA for the CDR3: TGTGCCAGCAGTTACCCGACCGCGCCTAGCGGGGGGGCCACAGATACGCAGTATTTT. It encodes CASSYPTAPSGGATDTQYF. V usage is TRBV6-2 or TRBV6-3 and J usage is TRBJ2-3; 12 bases agree with TRBD2. V was pared by 2 bases and J by 2 bases, with 11 bases of the junction left unmatched. This CDR3 comprises 19 residues. Looked up from germline, CDR1 is MNHEY and CDR2 is SVGEGT.

J is TRBJ1-5 and V is TRBV3-1, with 9 bases matching TRBD1. The CDR3 contains 18 residues. CDR1 and CDR2 from the germline V gene are LGHDT and YNNKEL (reference sequence). Losses at the gene ends were 1 base for V and 2 bases for J; bases not matched to a gene: 9. The CDR3 nucleotides read TGTGCCAGCAGCCAAGCACAGGGGGCGACGGTACGCAATCAGCCCCAGCATTTT. Its protein is CASSQAQGATVRNQPQHF. Variable domain in full (rest from reference TRBV3-1 and TRBJ1-5): DTAVSQTPKYLVTQMGNDKSIKCEQNLGHDTMYWYKQDSKKFLKIMFSYNNKELIINETVPNRFSPKSPDKAHLNLHINSLELGDSAVYFCASSQAQGATVRNQPQHFGDGTRLSIL.